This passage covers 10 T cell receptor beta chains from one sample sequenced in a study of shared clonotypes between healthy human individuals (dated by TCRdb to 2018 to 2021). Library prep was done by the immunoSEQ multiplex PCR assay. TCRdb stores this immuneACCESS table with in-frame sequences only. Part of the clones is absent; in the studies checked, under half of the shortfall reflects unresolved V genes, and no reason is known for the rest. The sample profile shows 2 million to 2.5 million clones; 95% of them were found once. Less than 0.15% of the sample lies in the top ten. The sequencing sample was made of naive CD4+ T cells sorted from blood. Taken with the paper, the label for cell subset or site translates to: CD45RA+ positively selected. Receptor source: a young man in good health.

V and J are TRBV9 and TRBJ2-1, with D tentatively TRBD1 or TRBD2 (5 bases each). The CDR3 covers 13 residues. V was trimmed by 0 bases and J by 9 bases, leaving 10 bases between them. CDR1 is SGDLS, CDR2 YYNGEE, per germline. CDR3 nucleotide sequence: TGTGCCAGCAGCGTAGAAATAGGGACTGAGCAGTTCTTC. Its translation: CASSVEIGTEQFF.

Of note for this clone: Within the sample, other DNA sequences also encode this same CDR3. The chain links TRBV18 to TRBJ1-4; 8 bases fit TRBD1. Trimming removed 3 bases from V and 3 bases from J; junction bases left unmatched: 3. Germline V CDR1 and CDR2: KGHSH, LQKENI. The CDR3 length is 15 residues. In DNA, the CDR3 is TGTGCCAGCTCACCTACAGGGGGTGCTAATGAAAAACTGTTTTTT. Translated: CASSPTGGANEKLFF.

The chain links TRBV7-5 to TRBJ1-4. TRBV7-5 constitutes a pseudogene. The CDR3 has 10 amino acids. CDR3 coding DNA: TGTGCCAGAAGCCGGTCCGAGGCGTTTTTT. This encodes CARSRSEAFF.

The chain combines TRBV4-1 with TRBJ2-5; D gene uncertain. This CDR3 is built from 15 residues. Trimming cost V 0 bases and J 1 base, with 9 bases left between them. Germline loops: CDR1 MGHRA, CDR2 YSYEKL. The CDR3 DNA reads TGCGCCAGCAGCCAAGACGGCACCCGCCAAGAGACCCAGTACTTC. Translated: CASSQDGTRQETQYF.

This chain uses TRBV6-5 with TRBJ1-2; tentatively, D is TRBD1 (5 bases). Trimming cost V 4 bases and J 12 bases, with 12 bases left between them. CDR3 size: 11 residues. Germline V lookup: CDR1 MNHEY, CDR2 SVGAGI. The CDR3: CASSSEGKNTF. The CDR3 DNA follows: TGTGCCAGCAGTTCGGAGGGGAAAAACACCTTC.

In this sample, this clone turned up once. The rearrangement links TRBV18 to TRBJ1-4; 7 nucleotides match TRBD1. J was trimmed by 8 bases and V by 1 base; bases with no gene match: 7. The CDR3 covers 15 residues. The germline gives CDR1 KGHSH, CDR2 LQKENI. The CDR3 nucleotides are TGTGCCAGCTCACCACGCACAGGGGCGGAGGAAAAACTGTTTTTT. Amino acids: CASSPRTGAEEKLFF.

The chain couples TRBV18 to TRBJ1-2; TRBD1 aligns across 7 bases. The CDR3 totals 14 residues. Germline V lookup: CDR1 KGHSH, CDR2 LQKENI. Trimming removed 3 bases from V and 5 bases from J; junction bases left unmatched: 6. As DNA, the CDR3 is TGTGCCAGCTCACCTCAGACAGGGATTTATGGCTACACCTTC. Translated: CASSPQTGIYGYTF.

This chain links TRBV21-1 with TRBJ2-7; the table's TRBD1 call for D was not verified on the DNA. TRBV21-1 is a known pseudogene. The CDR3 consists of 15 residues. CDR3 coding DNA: TGTGCCAGCAGCAAAGGCCAGGGGGTTTACTACGAGCAGTACTTC. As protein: CASSKGQGVYYEQYF.

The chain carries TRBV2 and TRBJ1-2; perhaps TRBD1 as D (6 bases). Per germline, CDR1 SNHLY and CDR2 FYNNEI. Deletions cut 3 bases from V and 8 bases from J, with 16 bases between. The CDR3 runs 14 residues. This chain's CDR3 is CASSEAGGTTGYTF. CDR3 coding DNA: TGTGCCAGCAGTGAGGCTGGTGGGACAACAGGCTACACCTTC.

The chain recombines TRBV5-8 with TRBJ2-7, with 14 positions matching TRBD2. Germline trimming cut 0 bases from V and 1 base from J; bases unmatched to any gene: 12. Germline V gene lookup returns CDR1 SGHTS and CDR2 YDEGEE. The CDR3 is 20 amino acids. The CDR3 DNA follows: TGTGCCAGCAGCTTGGGGGACGGGACTAGCGGGAGTTTTCGGTCCTACGAGCAGTACTTC. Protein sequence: CASSLGDGTSGSFRSYEQYF.